The T cell receptor beta chain described here comes from a study of blood T cells in healthy people across ages. The CDR3 has 13 residues. V was cut by 3 bases and J by 9 bases, with 13 bases left in between. Germline-derived CDR1 and CDR2 are SGHDT and YYEEEE. The authors ran a second PCR of about 7 to 11 cycles using a sample-barcoded 5' primer and a J-beta primer mix. MiXCR was run by TCRdb on the 5' RACE reads, yielding one entry per CDR3 protein. The table includes approximately 1,700,000 distinct CDR3 sequences, roughly two fifths detected once. Staff drew around 10 milliliters of peripheral blood from each donor.

The TCR was taken from a human donor in good health. The chain links TRBV5-6 to TRBJ1-5; D call uncertain. Sequences were obtained from blood. The CDR3 region is CASSSLPSGPQHF. The CDR3 nucleotides read TGTGCCAGCAGCTCCCTACCGTCTGGGCCCCAGCATTTT. Full variable domain (remainder filled in from reference TRBV5-6 and TRBJ1-5): DAGVTQSPTHLIKTRGQQVTLRCSPKSGHDTVSWYQQALGQGPQFIFQYYEEEERQRGNFPDRFSGHQFPNYSSELNVNALLLGDSALYLCASSSLPSGPQHFGDGTRLSIL.